This TCR beta chain originates from a study of a mutant IDH1 vaccine in newly diagnosed glioma. Study as a whole: The therapy given earlier, which was standard therapy, consisted of radiotherapy, temozolomide, or both, and most of the patients received both.

Using immunoSEQ multiplex PCR, the repertoire was profiled, and TCRdb retains in-frame clones only, with some absent. The data show roughly 38,000 clones, 80% to 95% seen once. Described time point: baseline, week 1 (first vaccination visit). The treatment was: pre-vaccination baseline after standard-of-care therapy. Germline V lookup: CDR1 SGHTA, CDR2 FQGNSA. The CDR3 consists of 17 residues. The V and J ends lost 3 bases and 2 bases, in that order; junction bases with no gene match: 9. The material was PBMCs, obtained from a glioma patient treated with radiotherapy, temozolomide or both. J is TRBJ2-1 and V is TRBV7-2, with 8 bases lining up with TRBD2. The sequence came from a young man with glioma. The CDR3, as DNA: TGTGCCAGCAGCTTCACACCAGCGGGAGTAACCTACAATGAGCAGTTCTTC. Residues: CASSFTPAGVTYNEQFF.